The sequence of this T cell receptor beta chain was determined in a study of blood T cells in healthy people across ages (dated by TCRdb to about 2015). For the wider study: In model experiments, template switching captured about one uniquely barcoded TCR beta cDNA molecule for every two T cells. To track age-related changes in TCR beta repertoire diversity, the study relied on deep sequencing normalized with unique cDNA molecular identifiers. The study analyzed two additional independent replicas of 1 million unique cDNA reads from the same blood draw for two donors, one aged 18 to 29 and one aged 80 or older. The donors were split into four age groups: young (average about 15 years), middle-aged (39), aged (approximately 60) and long-lived (82). The investigation overall reported the following: Compared with the aged group, the long-lived group had more naive CD4+ T cells, fewer expanded clones and increased TCR diversity, suggesting age selection. Since profiling was done on bulk unsorted PBMCs, naive and antigen-experienced compartments could not be conclusively compared. Because donor CMV infection status was unknown, age-related changes in expanded clonotypes were potentially confounded. Estimates of total diversity based on one million sequenced T cells were considered lower bounds and underestimates. The percentage of naive T cells measured by flow cytometry correlated strongly with observed TCR beta diversity. As age increased, observed TCR beta diversity per million T cells dropped in a roughly linear way, and a significant reduction was already evident by age about 40.

Receptors were amplified or captured by 5' RACE. Sequencing took place on an Illumina HiSeq 2500. The second PCR ran for roughly 7 to 12 cycles and used a J-beta primer mix along with a sample-barcoded 5' primer. A template-switch 5' adaptor carrying 12 random nucleotides introduced a unique molecular identifier onto each TCR beta cDNA molecule. Each sample yielded at least 2.5 million CDR3-containing paired-end reads. All of the RNA was converted into first-strand cDNA using the Mint cDNA synthesis kit, with a TRBC-specific oligonucleotide serving as the primer. Following uracil-DNA glycosylase treatment, a first 18-cycle PCR with universal primers M1SS and BC2_uni_R was performed on all cDNA. For the original study's pipeline: For normalization, 1 million high-quality reads were randomly selected from each sample, with every read carrying a distinct molecular identifier. Instead of being binned into consensus sequences, reads with shared molecular identifiers were discarded. MiTCR, set to a Q25 quality threshold and the strictest error-elimination algorithm, was used for CDR3 identification, clonotype clustering and error correction. A nonparametric unseen species model using Euler transformation provided a lower-bound estimate of total TCR beta diversity. TCRdb reanalyzed the raw reads on its own, using fastp at Q25 for trimming and MiXCR for clone calling, and kept in-frame beta chains. Duplicate CDR3 protein sequences are folded into a single record with the most common DNA and genes. The V and J calls were determined by TCRdb, not by the authors. This sample holds about 570,000 distinct CDR3 sequences; about 27% were observed only once. The ten largest make up 3% to 4.5% of the sample.

In the case of this clonotype: Its antigen is unknown. No much larger clone is present one base from it, and per-base qualities are unavailable.

The donors were some 39 Caucasian individuals from Russia, aged 6 to 90 years, who were systemically healthy. Each donor gave 8 to 10 milliliters of peripheral blood, drawn into EDTA-treated Vacutainer tubes. Ficoll-Paque density-gradient centrifugation was used to isolate PBMCs, with at least 6.5 million per sample. Total RNA, at least 5 micrograms per sample, was extracted from PBMCs with Trizol reagent. For every donor, an aliquot of PBMCs went through flow cytometry to measure the percentages of naive CD45RAhigh/CD27high T cells. In addition, the sample was reused for a study of T cells of mothers and their children. As the second study states: Nine systemically healthy Caucasian individuals served as donors, namely three mothers together with their six children. cDNA synthesis consumed the entire amount of extracted RNA, loaded at approximately 1.5 ug RNA in each 15 ul reaction. In the second PCR, the M1S primer added sample barcodes and 2-4 random nucleotides. Each mother yielded over 10 million TCR beta CDR3 reads and each child a few million reads. Thymic selection shapes the output of TCR recombination in a similar way in related and unrelated pairs, and inherited differences have a minor effect. Normalized repertoire overlap was always slightly but never significantly higher in related than unrelated mother-child pairs. Persistent microchimeric T cell clones were not detected, at a sensitivity of about 99 clones per million clonotypes. Deep NGS was used in the study to compare the TCR beta repertoires of mothers and children and to look for features that separate related mother-child pairs from unrelated individuals. On average, the children were about 10 +/- 4 years old, while the mothers were about 40 +/- 4 years old. Libraries were sequenced on Illumina HiSeq 2000 with 100+100 nt paired-end reads after adapter ligation with NEBNext reagents. To prevent cross-contamination, the mother and child libraries were prepared one month apart and sequenced in separate runs. For each donor, between roughly 450,000 and 2,100,000 distinct TCR beta clonotypes were identified. Naive TCR beta clonotypes were estimated from low-frequency clonotypes matched to each donor's FACS-determined naive share, without sorting.

The sample consisted of blood. The TCR comes from a boy between 2 and 15 years old in good health.

The base sequence is TGTGCCTCACAAGGGCGCAGGGCTCCCGGGGAGCTGTTTTTT. Its protein reads: CASQGRRAPGELFF. The sequence is built from TRBV25-1 and TRBJ2-2; the D segment could be TRBD1, given 5 matching bases. The germline V gene sets CDR1 to MGHDK and CDR2 to SYGVNS. Relative to germline, V is 11 bases shorter and J is 6 bases shorter, with 19 bases between their ends. CDR3 length: 14 amino acids, cysteine to phenylalanine. Only the CDR3 region is kept as DNA, spanning 42 bases read in frame from base 1.